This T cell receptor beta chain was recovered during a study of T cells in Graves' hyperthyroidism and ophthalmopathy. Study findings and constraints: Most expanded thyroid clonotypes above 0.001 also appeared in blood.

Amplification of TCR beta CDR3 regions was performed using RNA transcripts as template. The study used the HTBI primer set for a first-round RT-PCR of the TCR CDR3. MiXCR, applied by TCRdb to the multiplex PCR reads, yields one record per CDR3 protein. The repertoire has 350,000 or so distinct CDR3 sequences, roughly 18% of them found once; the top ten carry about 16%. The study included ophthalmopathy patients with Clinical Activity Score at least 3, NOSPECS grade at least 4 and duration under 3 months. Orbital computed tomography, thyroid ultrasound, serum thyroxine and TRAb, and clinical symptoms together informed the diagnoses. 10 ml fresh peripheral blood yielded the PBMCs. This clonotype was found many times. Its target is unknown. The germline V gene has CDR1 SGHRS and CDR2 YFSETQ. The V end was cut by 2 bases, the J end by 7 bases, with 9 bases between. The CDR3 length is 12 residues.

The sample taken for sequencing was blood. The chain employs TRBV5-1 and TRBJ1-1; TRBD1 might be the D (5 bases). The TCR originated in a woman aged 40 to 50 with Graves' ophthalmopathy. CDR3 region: CASSFWGVEAFF. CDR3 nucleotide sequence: TGCGCCAGCAGCTTCTGGGGGGTTGAAGCTTTCTTT. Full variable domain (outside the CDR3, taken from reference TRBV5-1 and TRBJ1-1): KAGVTQTPRYLIKTRGQQVTLSCSPISGHRSVSWYQQTPGQGLQFLFEYFSETQRNKGNFPGRFSGRQFSNSRSEMNVSTLELGDSALYLCASSFWGVEAFFGQGTRLTVV.